This TCR beta chain emerged from a study of blood T cell repertoires in COVID-19. The V and J ends lost 5 bases and 3 bases, in that order; junction bases with no gene match: 4. This CDR3 has 15 amino acids. Germline V gene lookup returns CDR1 MNHEY and CDR2 SMNVEV (reference sequence). Produced via immunoSEQ multiplex PCR; TCRdb's table is partial and in-frame only. The sample has about 190,000 clones, around 86% seen once; the top ten hold around 7%. The source of this sequence is a man aged 35-49 years with acute or convalescent COVID-19. The sample taken for sequencing was peripheral blood. This chain uses TRBV27 with TRBJ2-1; 10 nucleotides match TRBD1. The CDR3 region has the DNA TGTGCCAGCAGTAACCGGGACAGGGGCTACAATGAGCAGTTCTTC. It translates to CASSNRDRGYNEQFF.